This T cell receptor beta chain was sequenced in a study of blood T cell repertoires in COVID-19. As handled by the study authors: Estimation of nucleated cell counts relied on the amplification of reference gene primers. Some clones are missing from TCRdb's copy, which holds only in-frame ones; the method was immunoSEQ multiplex PCR. For V, J and clone size, that table is used; D and trimming come from the DNA. Here the sample spans a few hundred thousand clones, approximately 91% being singletons. Individuals in the exposed group had encountered a COVID-19 case within 2 weeks preceding study entry. Per germline, CDR1 MDHEN and CDR2 SYDVKM. This CDR3 contains 15 residues. Between the trimmed V and J ends, which lost 3 bases and 4 bases, there was a span of 16 bases.

Input material: PBMCs or T cells enriched from blood (not recorded which). V is TRBV28 and J is TRBJ2-7, with TRBD2 as a possible D gene (6 bases). This sequence was found in a woman in her twenties or thirties who had been exposed to COVID-19. The CDR3 region has the DNA TGTGCCAGCAGTTTGTCATCGGAGGGAGGTTACGAGCAGTACTTC. Translated: CASSLSSEGGYEQYF.